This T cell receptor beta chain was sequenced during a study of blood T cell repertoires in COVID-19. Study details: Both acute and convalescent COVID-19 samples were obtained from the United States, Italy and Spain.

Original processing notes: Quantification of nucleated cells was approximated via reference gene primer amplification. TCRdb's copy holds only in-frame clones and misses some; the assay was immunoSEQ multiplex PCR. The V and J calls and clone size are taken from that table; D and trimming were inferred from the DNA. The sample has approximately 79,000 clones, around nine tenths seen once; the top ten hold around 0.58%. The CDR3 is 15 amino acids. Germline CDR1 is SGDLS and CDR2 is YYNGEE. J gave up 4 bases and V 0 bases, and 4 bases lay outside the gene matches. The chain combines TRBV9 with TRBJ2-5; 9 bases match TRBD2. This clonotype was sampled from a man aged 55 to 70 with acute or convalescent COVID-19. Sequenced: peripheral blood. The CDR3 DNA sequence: TGTGCCAGCAGCGTAGCGCGGGGGGGCCGAGAGACCCAGTACTTC. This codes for CASSVARGGRETQYF.